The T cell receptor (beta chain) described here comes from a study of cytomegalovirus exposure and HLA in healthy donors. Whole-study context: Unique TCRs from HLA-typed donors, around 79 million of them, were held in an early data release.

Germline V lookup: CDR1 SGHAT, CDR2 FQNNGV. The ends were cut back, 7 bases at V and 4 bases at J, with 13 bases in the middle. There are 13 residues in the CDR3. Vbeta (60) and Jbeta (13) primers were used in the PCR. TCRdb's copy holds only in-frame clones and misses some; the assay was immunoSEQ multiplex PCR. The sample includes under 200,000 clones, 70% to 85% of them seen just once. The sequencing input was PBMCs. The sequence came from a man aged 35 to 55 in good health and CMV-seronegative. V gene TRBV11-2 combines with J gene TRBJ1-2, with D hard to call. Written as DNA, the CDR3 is TGTGCCAGCAACCAACAGCCTACCTATGGCTACACCTTC. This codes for CASNQQPTYGYTF. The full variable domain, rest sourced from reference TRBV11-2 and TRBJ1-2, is EAGVAQSPRYKIIEKRQSVAFWCNPISGHATLYWYQQILGQGPKLLIQFQNNGVVDDSQLPKDRFSAERLKGVDSTLKIQPAKLEDSAVYLCASNQQPTYGYTFGSGTRLTVV.